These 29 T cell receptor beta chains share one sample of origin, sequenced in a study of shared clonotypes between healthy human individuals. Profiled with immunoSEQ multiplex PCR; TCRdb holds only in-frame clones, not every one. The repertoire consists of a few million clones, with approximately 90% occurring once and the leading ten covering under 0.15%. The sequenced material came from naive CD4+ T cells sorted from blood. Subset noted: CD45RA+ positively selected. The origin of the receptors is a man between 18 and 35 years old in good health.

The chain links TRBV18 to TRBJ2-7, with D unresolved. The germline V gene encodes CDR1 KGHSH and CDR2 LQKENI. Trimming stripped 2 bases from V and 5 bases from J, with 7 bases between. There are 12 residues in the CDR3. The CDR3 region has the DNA TGTGCCAGCTCACCAAACACGGACGAGCAGTACTTC. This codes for CASSPNTDEQYF. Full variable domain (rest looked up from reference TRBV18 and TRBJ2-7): NAGVMQNPRHLVRRRGQEARLRCSPMKGHSHVYWYRQLPEEGLKFMVYLQKENIIDESGMPKERFSAEFPKEGPSILRIQQVVRGDSAAYFCASSPNTDEQYFGPGTRLTVT.

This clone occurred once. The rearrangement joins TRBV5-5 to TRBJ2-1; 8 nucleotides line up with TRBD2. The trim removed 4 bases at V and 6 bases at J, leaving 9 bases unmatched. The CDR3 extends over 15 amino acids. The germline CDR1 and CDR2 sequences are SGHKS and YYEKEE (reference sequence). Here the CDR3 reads CASSPQERGSNEQFF. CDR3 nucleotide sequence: TGTGCCAGCAGCCCACAAGAGCGGGGGAGCAATGAGCAGTTCTTC.

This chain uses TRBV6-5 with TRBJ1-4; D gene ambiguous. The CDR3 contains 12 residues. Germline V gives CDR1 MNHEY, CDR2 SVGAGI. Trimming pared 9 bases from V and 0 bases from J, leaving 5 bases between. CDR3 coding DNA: TGTGCCAGTCAAGCAACTAATGAAAAACTGTTTTTT. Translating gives CASQATNEKLFF.

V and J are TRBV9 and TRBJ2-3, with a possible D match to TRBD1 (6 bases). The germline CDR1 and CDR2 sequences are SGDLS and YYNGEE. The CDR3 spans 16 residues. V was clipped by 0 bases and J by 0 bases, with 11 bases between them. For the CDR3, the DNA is TGTGCCAGCAGCGTAGTAGGACAGCCAAGCACAGATACGCAGTATTTT. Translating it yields CASSVVGQPSTDTQYF.

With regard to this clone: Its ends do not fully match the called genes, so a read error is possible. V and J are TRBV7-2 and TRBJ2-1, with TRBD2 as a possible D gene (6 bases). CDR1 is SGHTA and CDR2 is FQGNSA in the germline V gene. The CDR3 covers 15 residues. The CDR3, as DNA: TGTGCCAGCAGCCTAGCGCGACGCTCCTACAATGAGCAGTTCTTC. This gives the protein CASSLARRSYNEQFF.

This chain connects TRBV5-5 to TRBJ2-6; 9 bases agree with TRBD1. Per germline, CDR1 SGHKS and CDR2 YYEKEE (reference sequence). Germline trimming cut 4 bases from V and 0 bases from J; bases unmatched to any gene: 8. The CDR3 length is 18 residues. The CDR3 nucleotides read TGTGCCAGCAGCCTCCTACAGGGGGCGGGCTCTGGGGCCAACGTCCTGACTTTC. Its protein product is CASSLLQGAGSGANVLTF.

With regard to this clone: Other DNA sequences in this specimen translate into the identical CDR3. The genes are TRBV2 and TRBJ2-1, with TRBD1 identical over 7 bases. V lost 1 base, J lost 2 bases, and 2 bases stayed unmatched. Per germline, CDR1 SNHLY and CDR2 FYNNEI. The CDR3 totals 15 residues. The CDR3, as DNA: TGTGCCAGCAGTGAAGGGACAGGACCCTACAATGAGCAGTTCTTC. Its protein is CASSEGTGPYNEQFF.

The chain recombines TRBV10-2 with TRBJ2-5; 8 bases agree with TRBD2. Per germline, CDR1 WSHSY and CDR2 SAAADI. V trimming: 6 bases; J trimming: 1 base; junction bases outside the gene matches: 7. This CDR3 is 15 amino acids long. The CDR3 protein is CASRPGGTTQETQYF. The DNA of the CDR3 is TGCGCCAGCAGACCGGGGGGGACTACCCAAGAGACCCAGTACTTC.

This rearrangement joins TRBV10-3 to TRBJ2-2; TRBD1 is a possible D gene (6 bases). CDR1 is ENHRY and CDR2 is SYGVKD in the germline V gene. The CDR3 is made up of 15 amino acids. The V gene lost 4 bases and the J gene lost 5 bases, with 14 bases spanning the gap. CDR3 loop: CAISGWQGRTGELFF. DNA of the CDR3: TGTGCCATCAGTGGTTGGCAGGGGAGAACCGGGGAGCTGTTTTTT.

In DNA form, the CDR3 reads TGTGCCACCAGCAGGAGGGGAAACACCATATATTTT. Protein: CATSRRGNTIYF. This rearrangement joins TRBV15 to TRBJ1-3; no reliable D call. This CDR3 comprises 12 residues. The germline V gene has CDR1 LNHNV and CDR2 YYDKDF (reference sequence). The V end lost 3 bases, the J end lost 4 bases, and 4 bases lay between the germline ends.

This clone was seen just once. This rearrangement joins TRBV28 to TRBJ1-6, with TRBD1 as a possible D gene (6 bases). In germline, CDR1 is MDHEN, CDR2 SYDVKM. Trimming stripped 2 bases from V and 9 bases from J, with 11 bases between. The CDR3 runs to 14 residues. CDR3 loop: CASSLGQKSSPLHF. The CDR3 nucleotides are TGTGCCAGCAGTTTAGGACAGAAAAGTTCACCCCTCCACTTT.

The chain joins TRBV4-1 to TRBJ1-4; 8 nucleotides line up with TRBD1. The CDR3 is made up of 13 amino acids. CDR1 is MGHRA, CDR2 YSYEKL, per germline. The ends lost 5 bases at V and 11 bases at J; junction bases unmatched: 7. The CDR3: CASSNRDRWKLFF. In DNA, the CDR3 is TGCGCCAGCAGCAACCGGGACAGGTGGAAACTGTTTTTT.

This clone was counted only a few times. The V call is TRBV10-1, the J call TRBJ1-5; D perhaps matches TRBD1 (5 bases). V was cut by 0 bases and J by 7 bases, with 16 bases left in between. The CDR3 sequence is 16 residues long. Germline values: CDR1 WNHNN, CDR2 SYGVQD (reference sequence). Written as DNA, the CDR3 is TGCGCCAGCAGTGAGTCGATTGTGGGGCATGGGCAGCCCCAGCATTTT. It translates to CASSESIVGHGQPQHF.

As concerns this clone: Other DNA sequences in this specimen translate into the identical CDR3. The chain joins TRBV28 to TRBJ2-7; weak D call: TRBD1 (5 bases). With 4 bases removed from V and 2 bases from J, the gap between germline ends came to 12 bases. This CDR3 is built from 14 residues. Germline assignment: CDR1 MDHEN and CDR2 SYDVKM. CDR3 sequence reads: CASSSGQGPYEQYF. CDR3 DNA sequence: TGTGCCAGCAGTTCCGGGCAGGGCCCCTACGAGCAGTACTTC.

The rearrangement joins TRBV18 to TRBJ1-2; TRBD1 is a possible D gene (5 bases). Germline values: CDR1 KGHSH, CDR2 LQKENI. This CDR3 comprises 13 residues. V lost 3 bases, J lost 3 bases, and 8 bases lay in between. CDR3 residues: CASSPQQDYGYTF. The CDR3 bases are TGTGCCAGCTCACCCCAACAGGACTATGGCTACACCTTC.

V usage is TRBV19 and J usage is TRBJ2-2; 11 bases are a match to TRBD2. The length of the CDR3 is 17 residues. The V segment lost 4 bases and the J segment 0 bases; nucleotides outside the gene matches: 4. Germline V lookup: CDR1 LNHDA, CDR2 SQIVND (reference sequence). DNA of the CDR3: TGTGCCAGTAGTAGGTCTAGCGGGGGGTCGAACACCGGGGAGCTGTTTTTT. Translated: CASSRSSGGSNTGELFF.

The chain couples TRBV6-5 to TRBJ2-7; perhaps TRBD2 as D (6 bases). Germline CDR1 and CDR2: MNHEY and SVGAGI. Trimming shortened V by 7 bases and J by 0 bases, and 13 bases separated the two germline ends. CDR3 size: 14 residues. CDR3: CASKRTEGSYEQYF. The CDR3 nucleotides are TGTGCCAGCAAGAGGACGGAGGGCTCCTACGAGCAGTACTTC.

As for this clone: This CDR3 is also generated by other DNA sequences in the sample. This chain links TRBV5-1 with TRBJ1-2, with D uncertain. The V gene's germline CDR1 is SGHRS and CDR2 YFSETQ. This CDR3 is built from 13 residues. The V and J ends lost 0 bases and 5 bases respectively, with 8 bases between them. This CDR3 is CASSLDGTYGYTF. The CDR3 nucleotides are TGCGCCAGCAGCTTGGATGGCACATATGGCTACACCTTC.

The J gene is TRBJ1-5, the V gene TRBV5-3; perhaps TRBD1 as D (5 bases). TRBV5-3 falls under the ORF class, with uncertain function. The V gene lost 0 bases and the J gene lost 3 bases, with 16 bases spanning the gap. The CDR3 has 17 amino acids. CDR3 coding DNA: TGTGCCAGAAGCTTGGAAGGGGTAAGGGTAGACAATCAGCCCCAGCATTTT. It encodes CARSLEGVRVDNQPQHF.

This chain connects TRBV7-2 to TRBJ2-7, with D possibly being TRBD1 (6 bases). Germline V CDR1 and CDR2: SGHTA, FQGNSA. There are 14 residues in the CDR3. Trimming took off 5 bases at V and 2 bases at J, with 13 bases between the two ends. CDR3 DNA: TGTGCCAGCAGCACCTACAGGGCCCCCTACGAGCAGTACTTC. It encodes CASSTYRAPYEQYF.

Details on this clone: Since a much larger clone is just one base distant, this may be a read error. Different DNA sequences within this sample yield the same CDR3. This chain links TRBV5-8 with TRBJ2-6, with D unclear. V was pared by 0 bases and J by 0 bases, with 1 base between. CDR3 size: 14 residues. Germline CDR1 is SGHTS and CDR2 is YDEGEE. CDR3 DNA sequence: TGTGCCAGCAGCTTGGGCTCTGGGGCCAACGTCCTGACTTTC. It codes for CASSLGSGANVLTF.

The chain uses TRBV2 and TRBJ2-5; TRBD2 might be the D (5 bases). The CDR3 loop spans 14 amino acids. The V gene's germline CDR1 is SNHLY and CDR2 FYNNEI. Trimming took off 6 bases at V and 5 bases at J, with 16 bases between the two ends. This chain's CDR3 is CASSAGARGETQYF. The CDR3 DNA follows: TGTGCCAGCAGCGCCGGAGCGAGAGGGGAGACCCAGTACTTC.

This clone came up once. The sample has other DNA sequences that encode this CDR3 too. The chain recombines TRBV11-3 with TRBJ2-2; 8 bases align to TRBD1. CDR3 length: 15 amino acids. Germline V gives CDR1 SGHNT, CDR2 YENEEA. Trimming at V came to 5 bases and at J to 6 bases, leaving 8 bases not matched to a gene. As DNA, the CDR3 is TGTGCCAGCAGCGCCGGACAGGGAGTCGCCGGGGAGCTGTTTTTT. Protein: CASSAGQGVAGELFF.

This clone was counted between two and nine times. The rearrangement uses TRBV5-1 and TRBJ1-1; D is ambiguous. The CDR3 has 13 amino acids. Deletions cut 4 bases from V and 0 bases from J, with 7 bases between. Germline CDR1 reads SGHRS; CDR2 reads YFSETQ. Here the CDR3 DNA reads TGCGCCAGCAGCCCGCCGATGAACACTGAAGCTTTCTTT. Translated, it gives CASSPPMNTEAFF.

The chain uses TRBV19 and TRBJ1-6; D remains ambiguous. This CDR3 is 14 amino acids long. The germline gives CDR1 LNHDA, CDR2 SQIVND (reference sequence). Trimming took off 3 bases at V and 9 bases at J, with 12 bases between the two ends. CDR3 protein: CASSMERQTSPLHF. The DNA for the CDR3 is TGTGCCAGTAGTATGGAACGTCAGACTTCACCCCTCCACTTT.

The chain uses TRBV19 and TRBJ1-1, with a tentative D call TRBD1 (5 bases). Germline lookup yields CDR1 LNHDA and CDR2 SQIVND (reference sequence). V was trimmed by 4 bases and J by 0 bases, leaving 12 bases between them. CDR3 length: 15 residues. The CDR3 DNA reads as TGTGCCAGTAGTACGCGGGGGACCCTGAACACTGAAGCTTTCTTT. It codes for CASSTRGTLNTEAFF.

The CDR3 nucleotides are TGTGCCATCAGTGAGTCAACACCCGGGACCTACGAGCAGTACTTC. Amino acid sequence: CAISESTPGTYEQYF. The rearrangement uses TRBV10-3 and TRBJ2-7, with D perhaps matching TRBD2 (5 bases). Germline V gene sequence: CDR1 ENHRY, CDR2 SYGVKD. The CDR3 is 15 amino acids. The V gene lost 0 bases and the J gene lost 2 bases, with 11 bases spanning the gap.

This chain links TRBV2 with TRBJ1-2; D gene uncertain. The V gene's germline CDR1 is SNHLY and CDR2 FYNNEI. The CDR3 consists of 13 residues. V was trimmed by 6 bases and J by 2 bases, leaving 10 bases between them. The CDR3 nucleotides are TGTGCCAGCAGCCGGACGGAAAACTATGGCTACACCTTC. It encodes CASSRTENYGYTF.

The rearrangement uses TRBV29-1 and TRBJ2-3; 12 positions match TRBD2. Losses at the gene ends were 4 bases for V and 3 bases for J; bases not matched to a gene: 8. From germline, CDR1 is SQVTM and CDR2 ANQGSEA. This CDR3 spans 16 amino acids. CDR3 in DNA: TGCAGCGTTGGTGAGACTAGCGGGGGCCCGACAGATACGCAGTATTTT. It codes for CSVGETSGGPTDTQYF.